These 5 T cell receptor beta chains share one sample of origin, sequenced in a study of shared clonotypes between healthy human individuals. Profiled with immunoSEQ multiplex PCR; TCRdb holds only in-frame clones, not every one. Of about 520,000 clones in the sample, approximately 94% were seen once. Sample: naive CD4+ T cells sorted from blood. Stated subset: CD45RA+ positively selected. The receptors derive from a woman in her thirties in good health.

This clone was picked up one time. J is TRBJ1-2 and V is TRBV7-9; 10 nucleotides match TRBD1. This CDR3 has 17 amino acids. V lost 5 bases to trimming and J lost 4 bases; unmatched junction nucleotides: 13. Looked up from germline, CDR1 is SEHNR and CDR2 is FQNEAQ (reference sequence). For the CDR3, the DNA is TGTGCCAGCAGCCGCCGGGACAGGGGACGGGAGGGCTATGGCTACACCTTC. Encoded protein: CASSRRDRGREGYGYTF.

The chain carries TRBV18 and TRBJ1-5; TRBD1 matches at 7 bases. CDR1 is KGHSH, CDR2 LQKENI, per germline. The V gene end was trimmed by 2 bases and the J gene end by 3 bases; junction bases not matched to a gene: 10. The CDR3 spans 17 residues. The CDR3 DNA reads as TGTGCCAGCTCACCATCACAGGGGCTTAATCACAATCAGCCCCAGCATTTT. Translation gives CASSPSQGLNHNQPQHF.

The chain employs TRBV6-5 and TRBJ2-7; no clear D. The CDR3 sequence is 15 residues long. The V gene's germline CDR1 is MNHEY and CDR2 SVGAGI. With 6 bases removed from V and 3 bases from J, the gap between germline ends came to 18 bases. CDR3 residues: CASRTAVGFFYEQYF. The CDR3 nucleotides read TGTGCCAGCAGGACCGCCGTGGGTTTTTTCTACGAGCAGTACTTC.

V is TRBV2 and J is TRBJ1-1; 10 bases map to TRBD1. Trimming took 7 bases from V and 4 from J; bases not matched to a gene: 9. Per germline, CDR1 SNHLY and CDR2 FYNNEI. The CDR3 is 15 amino acids. The CDR3, as DNA: TGTGCCAGCAATGTAAGACAGGGGGCCCTCACTGAAGCTTTCTTT. As protein: CASNVRQGALTEAFF.

The rearrangement links TRBV5-1 to TRBJ2-5; D is unclear. The germline V gene has CDR1 SGHRS and CDR2 YFSETQ. Trimming cost V 4 bases and J 3 bases, with 7 bases left between them. There are 12 residues in the CDR3. The CDR3 region has the DNA TGCGCCAGCAGCATCCAGGAAGAGACCCAGTACTTC. Amino acids: CASSIQEETQYF.